These 4 T cell receptor beta chains came from one sample sequenced in a study of CD8 T cells in ankylosing spondylitis. These receptors lack a known antigen. Study results and caveats: Eight or nine highly homologous variants formed a TCR beta motif that appeared characteristic of ankylosing spondylitis blood.

TCRdb re-derived calls from the 5' RACE reads in MiXCR, one entry per CDR3 protein. Here the sample spans about 220,000 distinct CDR3 sequences, 6% to 8% being singletons. The sequenced sample consisted of blood, either unsorted or a sorted T cell fraction (not recorded which). All receptors come from a male donor with ankylosing spondylitis.

Ten or more counts support this clonotype. The V and J genes are TRBV12-3 or TRBV12-4 and TRBJ2-7; possible D gene TRBD2, 6 bases. This CDR3 contains 15 residues. Trimming cost V 6 bases and J 0 bases, with 15 bases left between them. CDR3 DNA sequence: TGTGCCAGCAGAGACACTAGCTCCAGCTCCTACGAGCAGTACTTC. Amino acids: CASRDTSSSSYEQYF.

This clonotype was recorded at least ten times. V usage is TRBV20-1 and J usage is TRBJ2-7; D gene unclear. V was clipped by 3 bases and J by 0 bases, with 6 bases between them. CDR1 is DFQATT, CDR2 SNEGSKA, per germline (reference sequence). This CDR3 is 12 amino acids long. Written as DNA, the CDR3 is TGCAGTGCTAGGGTACGCTCCTACGAGCAGTACTTC. It is translated as CSARVRSYEQYF.

This rearrangement joins TRBV13 to TRBJ2-1; unclear D gene. Trimming cost V 6 bases and J 0 bases, with 12 bases left between them. The CDR3 has 15 residues. Germline CDR1 is PRHDT and CDR2 is FYEKMQ (reference sequence). The CDR3, as DNA: TGTGCCAGCAGTCCAGACTTGAGCTCCTACAATGAGCAGTTCTTC. The encoded protein is CASSPDLSSYNEQFF.

This clonotype was detected ten times or more. The chain combines TRBV6-2 or TRBV6-3 with TRBJ2-1; D possibly uses TRBD1 or TRBD2 (5 bases each). Trimming left V 7 bases short and J 9 bases short, with 13 bases between. The CDR3 runs to 12 residues. The germline V gene encodes CDR1 MNHEY and CDR2 SVGEGT. CDR3 in DNA: TGTGCCAGCATTGGGACGGGGTTTGAGCAGTTCTTC. The encoded protein is CASIGTGFEQFF.